This TCR beta chain was sequenced in a study of a mutant IDH1 vaccine in newly diagnosed glioma. Here immunoSEQ multiplex PCR was the method, and the copy in TCRdb shows in-frame clones only, minus some. This table holds about 38,000 clones, roughly three quarters found once. This CDR3 is built from 16 residues. Germline CDR1 is SGHRS and CDR2 is YFSETQ. Trimming removed 4 bases at V and 9 bases at J, with 23 bases between. As to time point: baseline, week 1 (first vaccination visit). Noted treatment: pre-vaccination baseline after standard-of-care therapy. The sequenced sample was PBMCs, obtained from a glioma patient treated with radiotherapy, temozolomide or both. The receptor was isolated from a man in his forties or fifties with glioma. Some clones in this sample may be carry-over from other donors' samples. The V call is TRBV5-1, the J call TRBJ2-1; D possibly corresponds to TRBD1 (5 bases). Written as DNA, the CDR3 is TGCGCCAGCAGCAGGCCGCCTGGGGCGGCATGGGGTGAGCAGTTCTTC. This translates into CASSRPPGAAWGEQFF.